The 21 T cell receptor beta chains listed next were all sequenced from one sample in a study of control samples from healthy donors and cancer patients. Data came from immunoSEQ multiplex PCR; TCRdb stores just in-frame clones and leaves some out. In the table there are over 150,000 clones, 96% of which are singletons. Sequencing was carried out using blood. The receptors were gathered from a woman in her twenties or thirties in good health.

This clone was recorded once. This sample also contains other DNA sequences that code for the same CDR3. This CDR3 is CASSPNQETQYF. The CDR3 DNA reads TGTGCCAGCTCACCTAACCAAGAGACCCAGTACTTC. The chain uses TRBV18 and TRBJ2-5; D remains ambiguous. The V gene lost 3 bases and the J gene lost 0 bases, with 2 bases spanning the gap. The CDR3 has 12 amino acids. Germline values: CDR1 KGHSH, CDR2 LQKENI.

The chain is built from TRBV28 and TRBJ2-7, with D perhaps TRBD1 (6 bases). In germline, CDR1 is MDHEN, CDR2 SYDVKM. The CDR3 extends over 14 amino acids. The V gene lost 4 bases and the J gene lost 2 bases, with 12 bases spanning the gap. The CDR3 DNA reads as TGTGCCAGCAGTTACCCAGGGGAGACCTACGAGCAGTACTTC. This sequence encodes CASSYPGETYEQYF.

V and J are TRBV14 and TRBJ2-7; D remains unclear. Germline V CDR1 and CDR2: SGHDN, FVKESK. The length of the CDR3 is 13 residues. V lost 4 bases, J lost 4 bases, and 11 bases lay in between. The DNA for the CDR3 is TGTGCCAGCAGCCCCTTTTCGGAGTACGAGCAGTACTTC. Its translation is CASSPFSEYEQYF.

This rearrangement joins TRBV11-2 to TRBJ2-5; D assignment may be TRBD1 or TRBD2 (5 bases each). This CDR3 comprises 14 residues. Deletions cut 5 bases from V and 5 bases from J, with 15 bases between. Germline lookup yields CDR1 SGHAT and CDR2 FQNNGV. The CDR3 coding sequence is TGTGCCAGCAGCCCCCACGTGAGGGGCGAGACCCAGTACTTC. Translating gives CASSPHVRGETQYF.

V usage is TRBV7-9 and J usage is TRBJ2-3; D gene uncertain. Germline-derived CDR1 and CDR2 are SEHNR and FQNEAQ (reference sequence). The germline V and J ends were trimmed by 2 bases and 6 bases, with 3 bases remaining between them. The CDR3 extends over 11 amino acids. DNA for the CDR3: TGTGCCAGCAGCTTAAGGGATACGCAGTATTTT. This gives the protein CASSLRDTQYF.

CDR3 loop: CASTRRGIYYEQYF. DNA of the CDR3: TGTGCCAGCACTCGAAGGGGAATTTACTACGAGCAGTACTTC. V and J are TRBV28 and TRBJ2-7; D is perhaps TRBD1 (5 bases). The CDR3 loop spans 14 amino acids. Germline V gene data show CDR1 as MDHEN and CDR2 as SYDVKM. V was cut by 7 bases and J by 3 bases, with 16 bases left in between.

The chain employs TRBV5-4 and TRBJ2-1; perhaps D is TRBD1 or TRBD2 (5 bases each). The germline V gene encodes CDR1 SGHNT and CDR2 YYREEE (reference sequence). This CDR3 spans 16 amino acids. V was clipped by 4 bases and J by 4 bases, with 18 bases between them. The CDR3 sequence is CASSTRTGHRYNEQFF. As DNA, the CDR3 is TGTGCCAGCAGCACCCGAACGGGGCACCGTTACAATGAGCAGTTCTTC.

The chain uses TRBV27 and TRBJ2-1; 8 bases match TRBD1. CDR1 and CDR2 from the germline V gene are MNHEY and SMNVEV (reference sequence). The CDR3 runs 17 residues. V shed 6 bases, J shed 4 bases, and the junction held 14 bases outside the gene matches. The CDR3 coding sequence is TGTGCCAGCAGCAACTCGTTAGGGACAGGAGATTACAATGAGCAGTTCTTC. Protein sequence: CASSNSLGTGDYNEQFF.

This chain connects TRBV4-1 to TRBJ1-1, with a tentative D call TRBD1 (5 bases). V lost 1 base and J 4 bases, leaving 16 bases between the germline ends. This CDR3 region has 16 residues. The germline V gene has CDR1 MGHRA and CDR2 YSYEKL. DNA for the CDR3: TGCGCCAGCAGCCAAGTCATGTGGGGGGGGGTCACTGAAGCTTTCTTT. This translates into CASSQVMWGGVTEAFF.

This chain's CDR3 is CASSEAEDRDLYATQHF. CDR3 bases: TGTGCCAGCAGTGAAGCCGAGGACAGGGACCTTTACGCGACCCAGCATTTT. This chain connects TRBV6-1 to TRBJ1-5; TRBD1 matches 8 bases. CDR3 length: 17 residues. Germline V CDR1 and CDR2: MNHNS, SASEGT. V lost 0 bases, J lost 11 bases, and 15 bases stayed unmatched.

The chain combines TRBV10-2 with TRBJ1-1; 7 bases map to TRBD1. Germline assignment: CDR1 WSHSY and CDR2 SAAADI. The CDR3 has 13 residues. The J segment lost 6 bases and the V segment lost 7 bases, leaving 8 bases of the junction unmatched. The CDR3: CASKGRQGAEAFF. The CDR3, as DNA: TGCGCCAGCAAAGGAAGACAGGGCGCTGAAGCTTTCTTT.

The genes are TRBV5-1 and TRBJ1-2; tentatively, D is TRBD1 (5 bases). Trimming stripped 4 bases from V and 7 bases from J, with 20 bases between. The CDR3 has 15 residues. Germline CDR1 SGHRS, CDR2 YFSETQ. The CDR3 reads CASSPATGASGGYTF. Here the CDR3 DNA reads TGCGCCAGCAGCCCCGCGACCGGGGCCTCGGGTGGCTACACCTTC.

The V gene is TRBV29-1, the J gene TRBJ2-1, with D perhaps TRBD1 or TRBD2 (5 bases each). Germline CDR1 and CDR2: SQVTM and ANQGSEA. V was clipped by 8 bases and J by 6 bases, with 14 bases between them. This CDR3 contains 12 residues. This chain's CDR3 is CSPGTGSNEQFF. The CDR3 DNA is TGCAGCCCCGGGACGGGGTCCAATGAGCAGTTCTTC.

The rearrangement links TRBV20-1 to TRBJ1-2, with TRBD1 matching over 10 bases. Trimming took 5 bases from V and 8 from J; bases not matched to a gene: 2. The CDR3 runs 11 residues. CDR1 is DFQATT and CDR2 is SNEGSKA in the germline V gene (reference sequence). The CDR3 sequence is CSADRGRGYTF. The DNA for the CDR3 is TGCAGTGCTGACAGGGGGCGAGGCTACACCTTC.

CDR3 residues: CASSEYRGGGGITDTQYF. CDR3 nucleotide sequence: TGTGCCAGCAGTGAATATAGGGGAGGGGGGGGTATCACAGATACGCAGTATTTT. The J gene is TRBJ2-3, the V gene TRBV6-1, with D maybe TRBD2 (7 bases). Germline V CDR1 and CDR2: MNHNS, SASEGT. Trimming stripped 2 bases from V and 2 bases from J, with 20 bases between. The CDR3 is 18 residues long.

The V gene is TRBV27, the J gene TRBJ2-5, with D tentatively TRBD1 (6 bases). CDR3 length: 12 residues. The V and J ends lost 9 bases and 2 bases respectively, with 10 bases between them. Germline-derived CDR1 and CDR2 are MNHEY and SMNVEV (reference sequence). CDR3 sequence reads: CASATGQETQYF. CDR3 sequence (DNA): TGTGCCAGTGCCACAGGGCAAGAGACCCAGTACTTC.

The CDR3 nucleotides are TGTGCCAGCAGTGCCGTGGACAGGGCAAGACCCCTCCACTTT. Its protein product is CASSAVDRARPLHF. The gene calls are TRBV6-4 and TRBJ1-6; TRBD1 matches at 8 bases. CDR3 length equals 14 residues. Looked up from germline, CDR1 is MRHNA and CDR2 is SNTAGT. V lost 4 bases, J lost 12 bases, and 8 bases stayed unmatched.

CDR3 sequence (DNA): TGTGCCAGCAGTTCCTCAGGGAGTAGGGTCACAGATACGCAGTATTTT. Its protein is CASSSSGSRVTDTQYF. The chain has TRBV28 and TRBJ2-3; D possibly uses TRBD1 or TRBD2 (5 bases each). V shed 4 bases and J shed 2 bases, with 16 bases lying between them. CDR1 MDHEN and CDR2 SYDVKM come from the germline V gene. The CDR3 is 16 residues long.

This chain connects TRBV6-1 to TRBJ2-3; D might be TRBD2 (6 bases). Germline CDR1 and CDR2: MNHNS and SASEGT. Trimming shortened V by 7 bases and J by 0 bases, and 8 bases separated the two germline ends. The length of the CDR3 is 13 residues. CDR3 region: CASIRGSTDTQYF. The DNA for the CDR3 is TGTGCCAGCATACGGGGGAGCACAGATACGCAGTATTTT.

CDR3 bases: TGTGCCAGCAGCCTCACAGGGGTTAATGAAAAACTGTTTTTT. Protein product: CASSLTGVNEKLFF. The rearrangement joins TRBV5-4 to TRBJ1-4; 7 nucleotides agree with TRBD1. V shed 4 bases, J shed 4 bases, and the junction held 4 bases outside the gene matches. The CDR3 is 14 amino acids. CDR1 SGHNT and CDR2 YYREEE come from the germline V gene (reference sequence).

The gene calls are TRBV29-1 and TRBJ2-3, with 12 bases aligning to TRBD2. The CDR3 runs 17 residues. V lost 3 bases to trimming and J lost 7 bases; unmatched junction nucleotides: 14. Germline loops: CDR1 SQVTM, CDR2 ANQGSEA. The CDR3 loop is CSVEQELAGGRMNTQYF. In DNA, the CDR3 is TGCAGCGTTGAGCAGGAGCTAGCGGGGGGGAGGATGAATACGCAGTATTTT.